The 19 T cell receptor beta chains listed next were all sequenced from one sample in a study of T cells in Graves' hyperthyroidism and ophthalmopathy. Amplification targeted TCR beta CDR3 regions from RNA transcripts. The study used the HTBI primer set for a first-round RT-PCR of the TCR CDR3. One entry per CDR3 protein results from TCRdb running MiXCR on the multiplex PCR reads. Of 500,000 or so distinct CDR3 sequences in the sample, more than 15% were seen once. Sequencing input: blood. These receptors came from a woman aged 18-30 years with Graves' ophthalmopathy.

This chain uses TRBV20-1 with TRBJ2-2, with 11 bases matching TRBD2. The CDR3 is 17 residues long. CDR1 DFQATT and CDR2 SNEGSKA come from the germline V gene (reference sequence). The trim removed 0 bases at V and 4 bases at J, leaving 7 bases unmatched. This CDR3 reads CSARDPGTSGATGELFF. CDR3 in DNA: TGCAGTGCTAGAGACCCCGGGACTAGCGGAGCCACCGGGGAGCTGTTTTTT.

This clonotype appeared many times. This chain's CDR3 is CSGGTGGGGTNEKLFF. The CDR3 bases are TGCAGCGGCGGGACAGGGGGCGGTGGAACTAATGAAAAACTGTTTTTT. The chain carries TRBV20-1 and TRBJ1-4, with 12 bases matching TRBD1. The germline V gene encodes CDR1 DFQATT and CDR2 SNEGSKA (reference sequence). The CDR3 runs to 16 residues.

This clonotype was observed at least ten times. The rearrangement joins TRBV12-3 or TRBV12-4 to TRBJ1-5; D ambiguous. The V gene lost 4 bases and the J gene lost 0 bases, with 7 bases spanning the gap. CDR3 length: 14 amino acids. CDR3 DNA: TGTGCCAGCAGTTCACTTTATAGCAATCAGCCCCAGCATTTT. Encoded protein: CASSSLYSNQPQHF.

A note on this clonotype: A much larger clone differs from this one at a single base, so this may be a read error. As DNA, the CDR3 is TGTGCCAGCAGTGGTCGGGTGAACACTGGAGCTTTCTTT. Its protein is CASSGRVNTGAFF. V gene TRBV11-1 combines with J gene TRBJ1-1, with unresolved D. The length of the CDR3 is 13 residues. CDR1 and CDR2 from the germline V gene are SGHAT and FQDESV (reference sequence).

This clonotype was seen only a few times. The chain uses TRBV4-2 and TRBJ2-7; D ambiguous. Germline CDR1 and CDR2: LGHNA and YNFKEQ. Trimming shortened V by 0 bases and J by 2 bases, and 5 bases separated the two germline ends. The CDR3 runs to 13 residues. CDR3 DNA: TGTGCCAGCAGCCAAGATGGCGCCTACGAGCAGTACTTC. Translation: CASSQDGAYEQYF.

There are many counts of this clonotype. The V gene is TRBV30, the J gene TRBJ2-7; 8 positions agree with TRBD2. V dropped 4 bases and J dropped 7; count of bases not matched to a gene: 9. This CDR3 region has 13 residues. The germline V gene has CDR1 GTSNPN and CDR2 SVGIG (reference sequence). CDR3 in amino acids: CAWIRSGVGEQYF. The CDR3 DNA reads as TGTGCCTGGATACGTAGCGGGGTGGGGGAGCAGTACTTC.

CDR3 residues: CASSYGTDREAFF. CDR3 bases: TGTGCCAGCAGCTACGGGACCGACCGTGAAGCTTTCTTT. The chain has TRBV3-1 and TRBJ1-1; possibly TRBD1 for D (5 bases). The CDR3 totals 13 residues. V lost 5 bases and J 7 bases, leaving 14 bases between the germline ends. CDR1 is LGHDT and CDR2 is YNNKEL in the germline V gene (reference sequence).

The V call is TRBV5-5, the J call TRBJ2-1, with 8 bases lining up with TRBD1. CDR1 is SGHKS, CDR2 YYEKEE, per germline (reference sequence). The CDR3 sequence is 14 residues long. V dropped 4 bases and J dropped 6; count of bases not matched to a gene: 6. The CDR3 coding sequence is TGTGCCAGCAGCGGCGGACAGGGAGGCAATGAGCAGTTCTTC. Amino acid sequence: CASSGGQGGNEQFF. The full variable domain, rest sourced from reference TRBV5-5 and TRBJ2-1, is DAGVTQSPTHLIKTRGQQVTLRCSPISGHKSVSWYQQVLGQGPQFIFQYYEKEERGRGNFPDRFSARQFPNYSSELNVNALLLGDSALYLCASSGGQGGNEQFFGPGTRLTVL.

This clonotype came up many times. The chain joins TRBV28 to TRBJ1-4; D is uncertain. V dropped 3 bases and J dropped 4 bases, with 9 bases sitting between them. The CDR3 contains 14 residues. Germline values: CDR1 MDHEN, CDR2 SYDVKM. The CDR3 here is CASSFVRSNEKLFF. The CDR3 bases are TGTGCCAGCAGTTTTGTTCGCAGTAATGAAAAACTGTTTTTT.

V is TRBV12-3 or TRBV12-4 and J is TRBJ2-7, with D perhaps TRBD1 or TRBD2 (5 bases each). The length of the CDR3 is 15 residues. V was pared by 4 bases and J by 3 bases, with 16 bases between. CDR3 nucleotides: TGTGCCAGCAGTTCTAACCGGGACCGAGTCTACGAGCAGTACTTC. This codes for CASSSNRDRVYEQYF.

This clonotype was detected many times. V is TRBV20-1 and J is TRBJ1-1, with D unresolved. V was clipped by 1 base and J by 4 bases, with 10 bases between them. The CDR3 loop spans 13 amino acids. Germline-derived CDR1 and CDR2 are DFQATT and SNEGSKA (reference sequence). The CDR3: CSARVLGGTEAFF. CDR3 sequence (DNA): TGCAGTGCTAGAGTGTTGGGCGGCACTGAAGCTTTCTTT.

Many counts were recorded for this clonotype. V usage is TRBV6-4 and J usage is TRBJ2-3; 11 bases match TRBD2. V trimming: 4 bases; J trimming: 3 bases; junction bases outside the gene matches: 9. There are 17 residues in the CDR3. From germline, CDR1 is MRHNA and CDR2 SNTAGT. DNA of the CDR3: TGTGCCAGCAGTGCCGAATTAGCGGGGGGGCCGACAGATACGCAGTATTTT. Translating gives CASSAELAGGPTDTQYF.

The table lists this clonotype with a few counts. This chain uses TRBV6-1 with TRBJ1-5; D gene ambiguous. This CDR3 region has 13 residues. V gave up 3 bases and J gave up 5 bases, with 8 bases separating them. Germline CDR1 and CDR2: MNHNS and SASEGT. The CDR3 DNA follows: TGTGCCAGCAGTGATCATCATTATCAGCCCCAGCATTTT. Encoded protein: CASSDHHYQPQHF.

This clonotype appeared a few times. The V gene is TRBV5-6, the J gene TRBJ1-4, with D possibly TRBD1 on 5 matching bases. The CDR3 runs to 13 residues. Germline CDR1 SGHDT, CDR2 YYEEEE. With 4 bases removed from V and 8 bases from J, the gap between germline ends came to 12 bases. CDR3 nucleotide sequence: TGTGCCAGCAGCCGGGGGAGGAGAGAAAAACTGTTTTTT. Amino acid sequence: CASSRGRREKLFF.

A few counts support this clonotype. The gene calls are TRBV9 and TRBJ2-5; TRBD2 agrees at 8 bases. V lost 1 base to trimming and J lost 1 base; unmatched junction nucleotides: 12. The germline V gene has CDR1 SGDLS and CDR2 YYNGEE. The CDR3 is made up of 18 amino acids. This CDR3 reads CASSVSPAGGHTQETQYF. The CDR3 DNA reads as TGTGCCAGCAGCGTAAGTCCCGCGGGGGGCCATACCCAAGAGACCCAGTACTTC.

This clonotype was counted a few times. The DNA of the CDR3 is TGTGCCAGCAGTGAGATAAGACTAGCGGGAGTCAATGAGCAGTTCTTC. This encodes CASSEIRLAGVNEQFF. The rearrangement links TRBV27 to TRBJ2-1; TRBD2 matches 12 bases. Germline V lookup: CDR1 MNHEY, CDR2 SMNVEV (reference sequence). V dropped 5 bases and J dropped 6; count of bases not matched to a gene: 8. This CDR3 comprises 16 residues.

The chain carries TRBV19 and TRBJ1-5, with 11 positions matching TRBD1. CDR3 length: 14 residues. With 6 bases clipped from V and 6 bases from J, the junction kept 4 bases outside the gene matches. Germline CDR1 reads LNHDA; CDR2 reads SQIVND (reference sequence). The DNA of the CDR3 is TGTGCCAGTAGACGGACAGGGGGCGGTCAGCCCCAGCATTTT. Protein product: CASRRTGGGQPQHF. Based on the CDR3 plus reference TRBV19 and TRBJ1-5, the full variable domain is DGGITQSPKYLFRKEGQNVTLSCEQNLNHDAMYWYRQDPGQGLRLIYYSQIVNDFQKGDIAEGYSVSREKKESFPLTVTSAQKNPTAFYLCASRRTGGGQPQHFGDGTRLSIL.

This clonotype was counted ten times or more. The rearrangement joins TRBV7-8 to TRBJ1-1; D is uncertain. V gave up 5 bases and J gave up 4 bases, with 14 bases separating them. CDR3 size: 14 residues. CDR1 is SGHVS and CDR2 is FQNEAQ in the germline V gene. The DNA for the CDR3 is TGTGCCAGCAGCCAAGGCCCGGAAACCACTGAAGCTTTCTTT. It codes for CASSQGPETTEAFF.

The chain carries TRBV10-3 and TRBJ1-2; unclear D gene. Per the germline V gene, CDR1 is ENHRY and CDR2 is SYGVKD. Trimming stripped 2 bases from V and 4 bases from J, with 20 bases between. The CDR3 runs to 17 residues. The DNA for the CDR3 is TGTGCCATCAGTGAGCCAATTGGCAGGAAAAGGTTCTATGGCTACACCTTC. It encodes CAISEPIGRKRFYGYTF.